This T cell receptor (beta chain) was identified in a study of blood T cell repertoires in COVID-19. Study at large: Sample material is recorded as cDNA or gDNA derived from T cells, B-cell-depleted T cells, or PBMCs.

Clinical history as reported by participants underpinned cohort assignment. Germline CDR1 and CDR2: MGHDK and SYGVNS. Trimming took off 9 bases at V and 4 bases at J, with 7 bases between the two ends. There are 11 residues in the CDR3. TCRdb's copy holds only in-frame clones and misses some; the assay was immunoSEQ multiplex PCR. The data contain some 420,000 clones, around 89% of them singletons. The genes are TRBV25-1 and TRBJ2-1, with D uncertain. The sequenced material came from PBMCs or T cells enriched from blood (not recorded which). The clonotype originates from a young man who had recovered from COVID-19. CDR3 sequence: CARSPYNEQFF. The CDR3 DNA is TGTGCCAGGTCCCCTTACAATGAGCAGTTCTTC.